Below, 2 T cell receptor beta chains from the same sample are listed, as sequenced in a study of cytomegalovirus exposure and HLA in healthy donors. The PCR contained 60 Vbeta and 13 Jbeta primers. Sequencing was performed with immunoSEQ multiplex PCR; in TCRdb, only in-frame clones are kept and a portion is missing. The data contain fewer than 200,000 clones, around 78% of them singletons. The source material was PBMCs. These receptors came from a woman in her 30s in good health and CMV-seropositive.

This chain connects TRBV6-1 to TRBJ2-3; a weak D match, TRBD2 (5 bases). Germline lookup yields CDR1 MNHNS and CDR2 SASEGT. The CDR3 length is 12 residues. The germline V and J ends were trimmed by 7 bases and 6 bases, with 11 bases remaining between them. DNA for the CDR3: TGTGCCAGCATCAGCCCGGGGGATACGCAGTATTTT. Amino acid sequence: CASISPGDTQYF.

This clone has only a few counts. The V call is TRBV28, the J call TRBJ1-4; 9 bases are shared with TRBD1. CDR3 length: 15 amino acids. V was pared by 5 bases and J by 8 bases, with 9 bases of the junction left unmatched. Germline CDR1 is MDHEN and CDR2 is SYDVKM. CDR3 residues: CASSMRTGVREKLFF. Written as DNA, the CDR3 is TGTGCCAGCAGTATGAGGACAGGGGTTAGGGAAAAACTGTTTTTT. Full variable domain (outside the CDR3, taken from reference TRBV28 and TRBJ1-4): DVKVTQSSRYLVKRTGEKVFLECVQDMDHENMFWYRQDPGLGLRLIYFSYDVKMKEKGDIPEGYSVSREKKERFSLILESASTNQTSMYLCASSMRTGVREKLFFGSGTQLSVL.